One and the same sample provided the 20 T cell receptor beta chains below, sequenced in a study of a mutant IDH1 vaccine in newly diagnosed glioma. Described time point: baseline, week 1 (first vaccination visit). The sample's treatment: pre-vaccination baseline after standard-of-care therapy. Sequencing used immunoSEQ multiplex PCR; TCRdb keeps in-frame clones, though not all of them. The table shows about 38,000 clones, with just under 95% occurring only once. The sample in question was PBMCs, obtained from a glioma patient treated with radiotherapy, temozolomide or both. These receptors all stem from a man younger than 35 with glioma.

The V and J genes are TRBV2 and TRBJ1-2, with TRBD1 as a possible D gene (5 bases). The germline CDR1 and CDR2 sequences are SNHLY and FYNNEI. Trimming removed 2 bases at V and 4 bases at J, with 11 bases between. This CDR3 is 14 amino acids long. The CDR3 is CASSENGAGYGYTF. DNA of the CDR3: TGTGCCAGCAGTGAAAATGGGGCTGGCTATGGCTACACCTTC. Full variable domain (rest looked up from reference TRBV2 and TRBJ1-2): EPEVTQTPSHQVTQMGQEVILRCVPISNHLYFYWYRQILGQKVEFLVSFYNNEISEKSEIFDDQFSVERPDGSNFTLKIRSTKLEDSAMYFCASSENGAGYGYTFGSGTRLTVV.

This chain joins TRBV27 and TRBJ2-5, with 9 bases fitting TRBD1. The CDR3 has 14 residues. Per germline, CDR1 MNHEY and CDR2 SMNVEV (reference sequence). With V trimmed by 5 bases and J by 4 bases, 5 bases remained unmatched. CDR3 in DNA: TGTGCCAGCAGTCCAGGGACAGGGAGAGAGACCCAGTACTTC. Translation: CASSPGTGRETQYF.

J is TRBJ1-5 and V is TRBV19, with 8 bases lining up with TRBD1. Looked up from germline, CDR1 is LNHDA and CDR2 is SQIVND (reference sequence). V shed 4 bases and J 4 bases; nucleotides not matched to a gene: 6. CDR3 length equals 15 residues. The CDR3: CASSRDRFGNQPQHF. For the CDR3, the DNA is TGTGCCAGTAGTAGGGACAGGTTTGGGAATCAGCCCCAGCATTTT.

By its share, this clone is medium-sized. The V gene is TRBV29-1, the J gene TRBJ1-1; D uncertain. Trimming cost V 4 bases and J 4 bases, with 10 bases left between them. The CDR3 consists of 12 residues. In germline, CDR1 is SQVTM, CDR2 ANQGSEA. The CDR3 reads CSVGREGTEAFF. CDR3 DNA sequence: TGCAGCGTTGGGCGGGAGGGCACTGAAGCTTTCTTT.

The chain links TRBV4-2 to TRBJ1-5, with unresolved D. V lost 0 bases and J 9 bases, leaving 9 bases between the germline ends. Looked up from germline, CDR1 is LGHNA and CDR2 is YNFKEQ. The CDR3 runs to 13 residues. The CDR3 reads CASSQDLGRPQHF. For the CDR3, the DNA is TGTGCCAGCAGCCAAGATCTAGGACGGCCCCAGCATTTT.

The chain carries TRBV19 and TRBJ1-5; TRBD1 agrees at 7 bases. The germline CDR1 and CDR2 sequences are LNHDA and SQIVND (reference sequence). With 3 bases clipped from V and 2 bases from J, the junction kept 7 bases outside the gene matches. CDR3 size: 16 residues. Here the CDR3 reads CASSITGARGNQPQHF. The CDR3 coding sequence is TGTGCCAGTAGTATTACAGGGGCAAGGGGCAATCAGCCCCAGCATTTT.

The genes are TRBV18 and TRBJ1-5; TRBD1 aligns across 9 bases. The CDR3 loop spans 15 amino acids. In germline, CDR1 is KGHSH, CDR2 LQKENI. J lost 2 bases, V lost 3 bases, and 2 bases had no gene match. The CDR3 protein is CASSPRTGGNQPQHF. The CDR3 DNA is TGTGCCAGCTCACCTCGGACAGGGGGCAATCAGCCCCAGCATTTT.

This chain links TRBV6-1 with TRBJ2-7, with D possibly matching TRBD1 (5 bases). CDR3 size: 15 residues. V was trimmed by 4 bases and J by 3 bases, leaving 16 bases between them. Germline V CDR1 and CDR2: MNHNS, SASEGT. CDR3 bases: TGTGCCAGCAGTGGTGCCGATCAGGGTTTCTACGAGCAGTACTTC. It yields the protein CASSGADQGFYEQYF.

In its sample, this clone ranks as medium-sized. This chain connects TRBV29-1 to TRBJ1-1; D remains ambiguous. Trimming cost V 2 bases and J 1 base, with 2 bases left between them. CDR1 SQVTM and CDR2 ANQGSEA come from the germline V gene. The CDR3 spans 11 residues. The CDR3 is CSVEQNTEAFF. The CDR3, as DNA: TGCAGCGTTGAACAGAACACTGAAGCTTTCTTT. Together with reference TRBV29-1 and TRBJ1-1, the CDR3 gives the full variable domain: SAVISQKPSRDICQRGTSLTIQCQVDSQVTMMFWYRQQPGQSLTLIATANQGSEATYESGFVIDKFPISRPNLTFSTLTVSNMSPEDSSIYLCSVEQNTEAFFGQGTRLTVV.

This sequence joins TRBV5-1 and TRBJ1-1; tentative D call: TRBD1 (5 bases). The CDR3 loop spans 15 amino acids. The ends were cut back, 0 bases at V and 3 bases at J, with 12 bases in the middle. Germline CDR1 reads SGHRS; CDR2 reads YFSETQ. Here the CDR3 DNA reads TGCGCCAGCAGCTTGGTACGGACATCGGACACTGAAGCTTTCTTT. Its translation: CASSLVRTSDTEAFF.

The V gene is TRBV6-6, the J gene TRBJ2-6; TRBD1 matches at 9 bases. There are 15 residues in the CDR3. Germline lookup yields CDR1 MNHNY and CDR2 SVGAGI (reference sequence). CDR3 in amino acids: CAGTGQGAGANVLTF. The CDR3 coding sequence is TGTGCGGGGACAGGGCAAGGGGCTGGGGCCAACGTCCTGACTTTC.

This chain uses TRBV4-3 with TRBJ2-4; TRBD1 agrees at 10 bases. The germline V gene encodes CDR1 LGHNA and CDR2 YSLEER. This CDR3 has 15 amino acids. V trimming: 1 base; J trimming: 7 bases; junction bases outside the gene matches: 4. The CDR3 DNA sequence: TGCGCCAGCAGCCAAGGACAGGGGGCGCCGAACATTCAGTACTTC. As protein: CASSQGQGAPNIQYF.

This clone was seen a single time. The rearrangement links TRBV9 to TRBJ2-3, with 7 bases lining up with TRBD2. The CDR3 covers 16 residues. Trimming removed 3 bases from V and 4 bases from J; junction bases left unmatched: 11. In germline, CDR1 is SGDLS, CDR2 YYNGEE. CDR3 sequence reads: CASSARGGEISDTQYF. The CDR3 DNA reads as TGTGCCAGCAGCGCCCGCGGGGGAGAAATCTCAGATACGCAGTATTTT.

J is TRBJ2-3 and V is TRBV28, with D possibly TRBD1 on 6 matching bases. The CDR3 is made up of 15 amino acids. The ends were cut back, 8 bases at V and 4 bases at J, with 19 bases in the middle. The germline CDR1 and CDR2 sequences are MDHEN and SYDVKM. The CDR3 here is CASRWGPNRPDTQYF. The CDR3 nucleotides are TGTGCCAGCCGATGGGGGCCTAACCGCCCAGATACGCAGTATTTT.

This chain joins TRBV30 and TRBJ1-5, with D tentatively TRBD1 (5 bases). This CDR3 is 15 amino acids long. Trimming removed 3 bases from V and 0 bases from J, with 12 bases in between. Germline loops: CDR1 GTSNPN, CDR2 SVGIG (reference sequence). The CDR3 protein is CAWSYRISSNQPQHF. CDR3 DNA sequence: TGTGCCTGGAGCTACAGGATTTCTAGCAATCAGCCCCAGCATTTT.

The chain has TRBV7-2 and TRBJ1-1, with 8 bases that match TRBD1. The V gene's germline CDR1 is SGHTA and CDR2 FQGNSA. The CDR3 runs 18 residues. V gave up 1 base and J gave up 2 bases; unmatched junction bases: 12. The CDR3 spells CASSLDGGARGRNTEAFF. The CDR3 bases are TGTGCCAGCAGCTTAGATGGAGGGGCCAGGGGGCGAAACACTGAAGCTTTCTTT.

The CDR3 spells CASSVFGRAPADTQYF. DNA for the CDR3: TGTGCCAGCAGCGTATTCGGGAGGGCCCCTGCAGATACGCAGTATTTT. The rearrangement links TRBV9 to TRBJ2-3; 8 bases align to TRBD2. This CDR3 contains 16 residues. Germline lookup yields CDR1 SGDLS and CDR2 YYNGEE. V shed 1 base, J shed 4 bases, and the junction held 8 bases outside the gene matches.

The chain couples TRBV4-2 to TRBJ2-6; weak D call: TRBD1 (5 bases). The CDR3 spans 16 residues. The germline V gene has CDR1 LGHNA and CDR2 YNFKEQ. V lost 0 bases and J 3 bases, leaving 9 bases between the germline ends. The CDR3 loop reads CASSQDLQGGANVLTF. The CDR3, as DNA: TGTGCCAGCAGCCAAGATCTCCAGGGTGGGGCCAACGTCCTGACTTTC.

V usage is TRBV5-4 and J usage is TRBJ1-6; a weak D match, TRBD1 (5 bases). Deletions cut 4 bases from V and 10 bases from J, with 24 bases between. Germline assignment: CDR1 SGHNT and CDR2 YYREEE (reference sequence). This CDR3 is built from 17 residues. The CDR3 region is CASSPGRTGLTRSPLHF. The CDR3 DNA sequence: TGTGCCAGCAGCCCGGGTCGAACGGGGCTCACCAGGTCACCCCTCCACTTT. The variable domain in full, completed from reference TRBV5-4 and TRBJ1-6, reads ETGVTQSPTHLIKTRGQQVTLRCSSQSGHNTVSWYQQALGQGPQFIFQYYREEENGRGNFPPRFSGLQFPNYSSELNVNALELDDSALYLCASSPGRTGLTRSPLHFGNGTRLTVT.

The chain carries TRBV4-1 and TRBJ2-3; D is unclear. Trimming cost V 4 bases and J 1 base, with 9 bases left between them. The germline V gene encodes CDR1 MGHRA and CDR2 YSYEKL. The CDR3 totals 14 residues. Here the CDR3 reads CASSPPQGTDTQYF. In DNA form, the CDR3 reads TGCGCCAGCAGCCCACCCCAAGGCACAGATACGCAGTATTTT.